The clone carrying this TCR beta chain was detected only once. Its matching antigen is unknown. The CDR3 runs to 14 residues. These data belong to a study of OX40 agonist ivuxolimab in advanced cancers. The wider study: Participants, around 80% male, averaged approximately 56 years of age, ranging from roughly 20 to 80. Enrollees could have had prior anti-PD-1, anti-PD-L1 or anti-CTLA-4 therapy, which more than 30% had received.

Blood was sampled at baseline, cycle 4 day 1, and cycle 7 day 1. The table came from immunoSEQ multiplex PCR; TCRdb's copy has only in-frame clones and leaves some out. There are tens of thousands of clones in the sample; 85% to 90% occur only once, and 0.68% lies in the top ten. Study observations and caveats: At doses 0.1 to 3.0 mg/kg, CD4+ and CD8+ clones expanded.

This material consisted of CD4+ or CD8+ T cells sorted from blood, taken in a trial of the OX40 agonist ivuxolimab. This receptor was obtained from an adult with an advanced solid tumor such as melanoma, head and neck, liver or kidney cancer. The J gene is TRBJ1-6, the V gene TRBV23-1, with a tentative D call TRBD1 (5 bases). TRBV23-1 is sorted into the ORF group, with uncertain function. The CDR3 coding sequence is TGCTCGGTGGGGGGTAGCTCCTATAATTCACCCCTCCACTTT. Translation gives CSVGGSSYNSPLHF.